The sequence of this T cell receptor (beta chain) was determined in a study of patients and donors after allogeneic stem cell transplantation. This CDR3 spans 15 amino acids. In germline, CDR1 is LGHDT, CDR2 YNNKEL (reference sequence). As to this clonotype: Compared with germline, one end of the junction differs, possibly owing to a read error.

Each CDR3 protein gets one entry after TCRdb re-called the RT-PCR reads with MiXCR. The table has some 10,000 distinct CDR3 sequences, roughly a fifth seen once; the top ten hold approximately 56%. V gene TRBV3-1 combines with J gene TRBJ1-2, with TRBD1 identical over 8 bases. Source material: blood, either unsorted or a sorted T cell fraction (not recorded which). This TCR came from a human donor who was either an allogeneic HSCT recipient or a stem cell or donor lymphocyte infusion donor (not recorded which). It is not recorded whose cells these are; they may come from a transplant donor. The CDR3 loop is CASSHWDRTYYGFTF. CDR3 nucleotides: TGTGCCAGCAGCCACTGGGACAGGACTTACTATGGCTTCACCTTC.